This T cell receptor (beta chain) was sequenced for a study of blood T cell repertoires in COVID-19. Study overall: The United States, Italy and Spain provided the acute and convalescent COVID-19 samples. PBMCs, B-cell-depleted T cells, or T cells provided the cDNA or gDNA that made up the material.

Germline assignment: CDR1 LNHDA and CDR2 SQIVND (reference sequence). The germline V and J ends were trimmed by 5 bases and 7 bases, with 10 bases remaining between them. The CDR3 is 12 residues long. In the original processing: The assay estimated nucleated cells by amplifying reference gene primers. Libraries were prepared by immunoSEQ multiplex PCR; TCRdb keeps only in-frame clonotypes and omits some of them. V and J calls and clone size are those listed in that table; D and trimming were worked out from the DNA. The sample holds 100,000 to 150,000 clones, around 87% seen once. Specimen: peripheral blood. This chain uses TRBV19 with TRBJ2-3, with D tentatively TRBD2 (6 bases). This TCR was sampled from a woman aged 55-70 years with acute or convalescent COVID-19. The CDR3 DNA reads TGTGCCAGTAGTCTAGGACTAAATACGCAGTATTTT. Translation: CASSLGLNTQYF. The full variable domain, its missing parts supplied by reference TRBV19 and TRBJ2-3, is DGGITQSPKYLFRKEGQNVTLSCEQNLNHDAMYWYRQDPGQGLRLIYYSQIVNDFQKGDIAEGYSVSREKKESFPLTVTSAQKNPTAFYLCASSLGLNTQYFGPGTRLTVL.